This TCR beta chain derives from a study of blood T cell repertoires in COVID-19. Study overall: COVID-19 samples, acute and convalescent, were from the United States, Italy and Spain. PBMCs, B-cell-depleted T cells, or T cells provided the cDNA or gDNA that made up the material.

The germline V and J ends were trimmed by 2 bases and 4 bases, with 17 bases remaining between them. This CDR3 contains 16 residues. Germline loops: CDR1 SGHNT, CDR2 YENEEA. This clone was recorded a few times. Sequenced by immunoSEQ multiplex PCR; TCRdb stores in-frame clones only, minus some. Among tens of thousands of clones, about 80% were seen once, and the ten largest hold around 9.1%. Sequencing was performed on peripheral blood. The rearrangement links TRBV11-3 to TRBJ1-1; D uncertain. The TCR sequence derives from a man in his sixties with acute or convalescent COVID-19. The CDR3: CASSLSGTDGVTEAFF. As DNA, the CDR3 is TGTGCCAGCAGCTTATCGGGCACCGACGGGGTCACTGAAGCTTTCTTT.